This is a list of T cell receptor beta chains from one sample in a study of blood T cell repertoires in COVID-19. The repertoire was sequenced with immunoSEQ multiplex PCR; TCRdb's copy has only in-frame clones and lacks some. Seen here are under 250,000 clones, 80% to 90% observed once, and the top ten hold approximately 1.6%. Sequencing was carried out using PBMCs or T cells enriched from blood (not recorded which). These TCRs come from a man in his forties who had recovered from COVID-19. CDR3s include the opening cysteine and the closing phenylalanine or tryptophan. The order of the fields is J gene, V gene, D gene, clone size, CDR3 DNA, CDR3 protein. The D gene is left open where the match is weak. Rows give clone size only sometimes, using once, few, many, or a class for an expanded clone.

>TRBJ1-4|TRBV28|.|few
TGTGCCAGCAGTCCCACAGGCGGGGGGAGGCGGGAAAAACTGTTTTTT
CASSPTGGGRREKLFF
>TRBJ2-7|TRBV19|TRBD1|many
TGTGCCAGTAGTATGACAGGGAGCTCCTACGAGCAGTACTTC
CASSMTGSSYEQYF
>TRBJ2-3|TRBV30|.|.
TGTGCCTGGAGTGTACTCGTCCTGGATACGCAGTATTTT
CAWSVLVLDTQYF
>TRBJ2-7|TRBV6-5|TRBD1|.
TGTGCCAGCAGTTACCAAAGACAGGGTGCCCGCGAGCAGTACTTC
CASSYQRQGAREQYF
>TRBJ1-5|TRBV10-3|.|few
TGTGCCATCAGTGATGGGCCTCTTAGCAATCAGCCCCAGCATTTT
CAISDGPLSNQPQHF
>TRBJ2-7|TRBV18|.|.
TGTGCCAGCTCGCTCTGGGGGGGCGACGAGCAGTACTTC
CASSLWGGDEQYF
>TRBJ1-5|TRBV7-6|TRBD1|.
TGTGCCAGCAGCCCTGGACAGGGGACAGGGGGCAATCAGCCCCAGCATTTT
CASSPGQGTGGNQPQHF
>TRBJ2-7|TRBV28|TRBD2|.
TGTGCCAGCAGTTCCTCAGCGGGAAGCTCCTACGAGCAGTACTTC
CASSSSAGSSYEQYF
>TRBJ2-7|TRBV5-1|TRBD1|.
TGCGCCAGCAGCACTGGACAGGCCACCTACGAGCAGTACTTC
CASSTGQATYEQYF
>TRBJ1-2|TRBV6-2/TRBV6-3|TRBD1|many
TGTGCCAGCAGTTCCACCGACAGGGCCTATGGCTACACCTTC
CASSSTDRAYGYTF
>TRBJ1-2|TRBV4-3|.|.
TGCGCCAGCAGCCAAGATTCAGGGTCGGACTATGGCTACACCTTC
CASSQDSGSDYGYTF
>TRBJ1-1|TRBV5-8|TRBD1|.
TGTGCCAGCAGCCCTACAGGGGGCGGTGAAGCTTTCTTT
CASSPTGGGEAFF
>TRBJ1-3|TRBV19|.|few
TGTGCCAGTAGTCAAGATTTCAGGGCCCATTCTGGAAACACCATATATTTT
CASSQDFRAHSGNTIYF
>TRBJ1-1|TRBV30|.|.
TGTGCCTGGAGTAACGCAGGAAAGAACACTGAAGCTTTCTTT
CAWSNAGKNTEAFF